The entry below gives a single T cell receptor (beta chain) sequence along with its context. As yet, its antigen is unknown. The data were obtained in a study of vaccination and CD4 T cells after COVID-19. Study-level information: Six men and four women formed the convalescents, two being Hispanic. For post-vaccine samples, collection took place a median roughly 76 days after dose two, ranging from 14 to 241.

Stated treatment: approximately 11-day PBMC culture with coronavirus spike peptide pools or control peptides (ViraFEST assay). Oncomine TCR Beta short-read sequencing was applied to DNA from cultured CD4+ T cells. The authors extracted genomic DNA from cultured CD4+ T cells. MiXCR, applied by TCRdb to the PCR reads, yields one record per CDR3 protein. The repertoire holds about 17,000 distinct CDR3 sequences, with roughly 51% as singletons. The J segment lost 4 bases and the V segment lost 7 bases, leaving 10 bases of the junction unmatched. Germline V gene lookup returns CDR1 MNHNS and CDR2 SASEGT. CDR3 length equals 17 residues.

V and J are TRBV6-1 and TRBJ2-2; 12 bases align to TRBD2. The sample was CD4+ T cells from blood, cultured in vitro. The sequence was obtained from a human donor who had recovered from COVID-19. The CDR3 loop is CASTQWLAGGITGELFF. CDR3 DNA sequence: TGTGCCAGCACCCAGTGGCTAGCGGGGGGGATCACCGGGGAGCTGTTTTTT.